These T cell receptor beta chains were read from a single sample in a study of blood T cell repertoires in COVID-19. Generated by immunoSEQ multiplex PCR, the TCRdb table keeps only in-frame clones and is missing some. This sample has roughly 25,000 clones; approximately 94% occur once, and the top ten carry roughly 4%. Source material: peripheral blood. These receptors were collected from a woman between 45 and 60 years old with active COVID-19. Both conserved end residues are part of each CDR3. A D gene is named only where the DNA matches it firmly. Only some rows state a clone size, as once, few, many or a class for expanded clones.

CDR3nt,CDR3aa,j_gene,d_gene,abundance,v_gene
TGCAGCGCAGGCGGACAGGGAGATGGAACTAATGAAAAACTGTTTTTT,CSAGGQGDGTNEKLFF,TRBJ1-4,TRBD1,.,TRBV29-1
TGTGCCAGTAGATTCGGGGAATATGCTGAAGCTTTCTTT,CASRFGEYAEAFF,TRBJ1-1,.,.,TRBV19
TGTGCCAGTAGTATAACGGGCAGCCCAACGGGAGGCTACACCTTC,CASSITGSPTGGYTF,TRBJ1-2,.,.,TRBV19
TGCGCCAGCAGCTTTGGGGACAGGGACGAGACCCAGTACTTC,CASSFGDRDETQYF,TRBJ2-5,TRBD1,.,TRBV5-1
TGTGCCAGCAGTGAAGGGCATTCCTACGAGCAGTACTTC,CASSEGHSYEQYF,TRBJ2-7,.,.,TRBV25-1
TGCGCCAGCAGCCCCTCACCCGTACCCACAAACTATGGCTACACCTTC,CASSPSPVPTNYGYTF,TRBJ1-2,.,.,TRBV4-1
TGCAGCGTTGTGACTCCTGGAAACACCATATATTTT,CSVVTPGNTIYF,TRBJ1-3,.,.,TRBV29-1
TGTGCCAGCAGCCAGACAACCTCTGGAAACACCATATATTTT,CASSQTTSGNTIYF,TRBJ1-3,.,.,TRBV5-5
TGCGCCAGCAGCATGACAGGGGACAACTATGGCTACACCTTC,CASSMTGDNYGYTF,TRBJ1-2,TRBD1,once,TRBV10-2
TGTGCCATCAGTGTGGCAGGGCAAAACACTGAAGCTTTCTTT,CAISVAGQNTEAFF,TRBJ1-1,.,.,TRBV10-3
TGTGCCAGCAGCCAAGGGGGGCTCGGGACAGATACGCAGTATTTT,CASSQGGLGTDTQYF,TRBJ2-3,.,.,TRBV3-1/TRBV3-2
TGTGCCAGTAGTGGTACAGGGGGCACTTCCCCGGGGGAGCTGTTTTTT,CASSGTGGTSPGELFF,TRBJ2-2,TRBD1,.,TRBV19
TGTGCCAGCAGTTTGGGTGACACCACCGGGGAGCTGTTTTTT,CASSLGDTTGELFF,TRBJ2-2,.,.,TRBV27
TGTGCCAGCAGTTTTGGGTCGGGGACAAGGAATGAGCAGTTCTTC,CASSFGSGTRNEQFF,TRBJ2-1,.,.,TRBV28
TGCGCCAGCAGCTTATGGTCGGGACAGGGGGCGGCGAACACCGGGGAGCTGTTTTTT,CASSLWSGQGAANTGELFF,TRBJ2-2,TRBD1,.,TRBV5-1
TGTGCCTCCTCTCCAGCGGGGGGGCATGAGCAGTTCTTC,CASSPAGGHEQFF,TRBJ2-1,TRBD2,.,TRBV2
TGTGCCAGCAGCTCCCTAGCGGGAGTAGGAAACGAGCAGTACTTC,CASSSLAGVGNEQYF,TRBJ2-7,TRBD2,.,TRBV5-4
TGCGCCAGCAGTCAATTTGACAGAGAAAAGTCAGATACGCAGTATTTT,CASSQFDREKSDTQYF,TRBJ2-3,.,.,TRBV23-1
TGTGCCAGCTCACCGATGGCTACTATGATGAACACTGAAGCTTTCTTT,CASSPMATMMNTEAFF,TRBJ1-1,.,.,TRBV18
TGCGCCAGCAGCTTGGGGGGGACTTCGAACACCGGGGAGCTGTTTTTT,CASSLGGTSNTGELFF,TRBJ2-2,.,.,TRBV5-1
TGTGCCAGCAGCGGTAGCAATCAGCCCCAGCATTTT,CASSGSNQPQHF,TRBJ1-5,.,.,TRBV2
TGCGCCAGCAGTGAGTCGACCGGAGGTTTAACTGAAGCTTTCTTT,CASSESTGGLTEAFF,TRBJ1-1,.,.,TRBV10-1
TGTGCCAGCACCCTCGACCATCCAGCGAATGAGCAGTTCTTC,CASTLDHPANEQFF,TRBJ2-1,.,once,TRBV9
TGTGCCATCAAGGCCCAACTAGCGGGAGAGACCCAGTACTTC,CAIKAQLAGETQYF,TRBJ2-5,TRBD2,.,TRBV6-5
TGTGCCACCGCGGGGGTCGGGAACACTGAAGCTTTCTTT,CATAGVGNTEAFF,TRBJ1-1,.,.,TRBV24-1
TGTGCCAGCAGCTTAACCCCGGGACAGGGGGCGTATACGCAGTATTTT,CASSLTPGQGAYTQYF,TRBJ2-3,TRBD1,few,TRBV5-8